This T cell receptor (beta chain) appears in the sequencing data of a study of CD8 T cells in cerebrospinal fluid in Alzheimer's disease. Parkinson's disease patients served as a neurodegenerative disease comparison group. TCRdb reprocessed the 10x single-cell sequencing reads and reports one entry per CDR3 protein, with no DNA. Recorded here are about 1,100 distinct CDR3 sequences; the top ten clones represent 18%. The CDR3 extends over 13 amino acids. Points from the study as a whole: EBV-specific clones were neither the most expanded nor enriched in Alzheimer's patients.

Judged by frequency, this clonotype is medium-sized. Its specificity is not known. This clonotype originated in a human donor with Parkinson's disease. Sequenced material: cerebrospinal fluid. V usage is TRBV12-3 or TRBV12-4 and J usage is TRBJ1-1; without DNA, the TCRdb call of TRBD1 cannot be checked. CDR3 sequence: CASSLEQGRVTFF.